This entry concerns a single T cell receptor beta chain. These data originate in a study of cytomegalovirus exposure and HLA in healthy donors. Germline CDR1 is LGHNA and CDR2 is YNFKEQ. With 0 bases clipped from V and 7 bases from J, the junction kept 10 bases outside the gene matches. This CDR3 has 16 residues. Profiled with immunoSEQ multiplex PCR; TCRdb holds only in-frame clones, not every one. Here the sample spans approximately 260,000 clones, 65% to 90% being singletons. The chain couples TRBV4-2 to TRBJ2-7, with 9 bases aligning to TRBD2. This clonotype was obtained from a woman aged 18 to 35 in good health and CMV-seronegative. Material for sequencing was PBMCs. The CDR3 DNA sequence: TGTGCCAGCAGCCAAGATCTGAGCGGGAGGACCAGGGAGCAGTACTTC. Amino acids: CASSQDLSGRTREQYF.